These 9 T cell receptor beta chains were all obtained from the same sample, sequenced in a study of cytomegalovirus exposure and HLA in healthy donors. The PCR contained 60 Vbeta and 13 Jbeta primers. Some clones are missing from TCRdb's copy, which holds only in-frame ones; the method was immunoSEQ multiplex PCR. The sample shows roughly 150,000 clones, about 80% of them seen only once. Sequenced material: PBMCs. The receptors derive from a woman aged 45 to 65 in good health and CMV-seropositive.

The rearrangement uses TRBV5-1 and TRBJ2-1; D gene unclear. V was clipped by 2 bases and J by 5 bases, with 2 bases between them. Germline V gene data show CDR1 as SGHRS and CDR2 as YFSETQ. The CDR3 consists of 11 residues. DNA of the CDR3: TGCGCCAGCAGCTTCGACAATGAGCAGTTCTTC. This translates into CASSFDNEQFF.

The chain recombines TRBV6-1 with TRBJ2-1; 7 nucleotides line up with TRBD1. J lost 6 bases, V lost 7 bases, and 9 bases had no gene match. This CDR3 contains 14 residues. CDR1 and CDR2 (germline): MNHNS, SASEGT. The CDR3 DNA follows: TGTGCCAGCACTAGGGCGCAGGGGGTCAATGAGCAGTTCTTC. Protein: CASTRAQGVNEQFF.

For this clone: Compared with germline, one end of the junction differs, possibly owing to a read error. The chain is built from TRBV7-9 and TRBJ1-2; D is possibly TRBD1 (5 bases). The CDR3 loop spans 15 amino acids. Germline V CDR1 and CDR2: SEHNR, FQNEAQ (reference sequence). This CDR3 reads CSSSLSASGTYGYTF. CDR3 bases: TGTTCCAGCAGCTTAAGTGCGTCGGGGACTTATGGCTACACCTTC.

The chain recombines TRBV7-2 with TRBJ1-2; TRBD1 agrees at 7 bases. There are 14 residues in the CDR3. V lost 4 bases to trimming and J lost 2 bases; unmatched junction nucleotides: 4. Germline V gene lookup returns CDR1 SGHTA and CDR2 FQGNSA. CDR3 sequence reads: CASSYKQGNYGYTF. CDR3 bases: TGTGCCAGCAGCTATAAACAGGGGAACTATGGCTACACCTTC.

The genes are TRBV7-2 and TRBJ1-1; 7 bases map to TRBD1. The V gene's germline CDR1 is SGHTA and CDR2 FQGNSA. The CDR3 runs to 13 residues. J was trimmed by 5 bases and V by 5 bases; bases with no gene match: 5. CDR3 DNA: TGTGCCAGCAGCACCGCAGGGGGTACTGAAGCTTTCTTT. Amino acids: CASSTAGGTEAFF.

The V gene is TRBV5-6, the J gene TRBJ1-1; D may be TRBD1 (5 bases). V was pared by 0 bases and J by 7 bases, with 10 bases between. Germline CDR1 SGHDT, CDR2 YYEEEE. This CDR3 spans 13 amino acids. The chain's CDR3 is CASSLGGGIEAFF. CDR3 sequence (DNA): TGTGCCAGCAGCTTGGGGGGGGGAATTGAAGCTTTCTTT.

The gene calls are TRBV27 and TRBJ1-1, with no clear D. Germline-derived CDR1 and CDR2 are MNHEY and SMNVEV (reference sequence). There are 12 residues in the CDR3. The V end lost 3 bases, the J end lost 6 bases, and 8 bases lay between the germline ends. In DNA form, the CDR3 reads TGTGCCAGCAGTTTTCCGGGGTCTGAAGCTTTCTTT. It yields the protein CASSFPGSEAFF.

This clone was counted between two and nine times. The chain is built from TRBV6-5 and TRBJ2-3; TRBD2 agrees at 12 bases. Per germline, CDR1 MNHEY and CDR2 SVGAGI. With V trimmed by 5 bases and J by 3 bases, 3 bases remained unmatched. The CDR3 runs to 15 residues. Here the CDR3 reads CASSGGLAGTDTQYF. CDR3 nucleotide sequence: TGTGCCAGCAGTGGCGGACTAGCGGGGACAGATACGCAGTATTTT.

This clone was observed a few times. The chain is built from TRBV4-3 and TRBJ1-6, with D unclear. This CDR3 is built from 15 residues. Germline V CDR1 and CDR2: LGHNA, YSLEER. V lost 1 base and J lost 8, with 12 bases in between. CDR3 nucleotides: TGCGCCAGCAGCCAAGCCCAGACATCCTATTCACCCCTCCACTTT. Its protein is CASSQAQTSYSPLHF.